This TCR beta chain stems from a study of blood T cell repertoires in COVID-19. About the research overall: In each case, the material was cDNA or gDNA derived from T cells, B-cell-depleted T cells, or PBMCs.

From germline, CDR1 is SGHRS and CDR2 YFSETQ. V trimming: 1 base; J trimming: 3 bases; junction bases outside the gene matches: 7. The CDR3 length is 16 residues. The method was immunoSEQ multiplex PCR; TCRdb's version includes in-frame clones alone and lacks a portion of them. The table records fewer than 350,000 clones, around 88% of them present only once. This TCR derives from a man aged 35 to 55 with acute or convalescent COVID-19. Sequenced input: peripheral blood. The V and J genes are TRBV5-1 and TRBJ2-1; 7 nucleotides agree with TRBD1. The CDR3 DNA sequence: TGCGCCAGCAGCTTGCTCGGGCAGGGGGACTACAATGAGCAGTTCTTC. As protein: CASSLLGQGDYNEQFF. Full variable domain (outside the CDR3, taken from reference TRBV5-1 and TRBJ2-1): KAGVTQTPRYLIKTRGQQVTLSCSPISGHRSVSWYQQTPGQGLQFLFEYFSETQRNKGNFPGRFSGRQFSNSRSEMNVSTLELGDSALYLCASSLLGQGDYNEQFFGPGTRLTVL.